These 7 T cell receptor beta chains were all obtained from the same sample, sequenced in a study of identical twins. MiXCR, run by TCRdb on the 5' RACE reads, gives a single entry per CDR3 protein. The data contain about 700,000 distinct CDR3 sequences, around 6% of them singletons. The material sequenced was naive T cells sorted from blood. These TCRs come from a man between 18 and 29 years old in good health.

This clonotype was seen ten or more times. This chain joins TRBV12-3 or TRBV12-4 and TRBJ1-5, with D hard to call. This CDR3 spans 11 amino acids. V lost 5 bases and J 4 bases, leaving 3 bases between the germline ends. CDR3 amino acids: CASSINQPQHF. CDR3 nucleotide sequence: TGTGCCAGCAGTATAAATCAGCCCCAGCATTTT.

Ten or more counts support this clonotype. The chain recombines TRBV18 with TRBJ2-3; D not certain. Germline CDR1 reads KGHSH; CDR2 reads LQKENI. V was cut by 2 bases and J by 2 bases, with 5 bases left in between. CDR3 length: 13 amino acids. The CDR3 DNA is TGTGCCAGCTCACCAGACCACACAGATACGCAGTATTTT. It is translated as CASSPDHTDTQYF.

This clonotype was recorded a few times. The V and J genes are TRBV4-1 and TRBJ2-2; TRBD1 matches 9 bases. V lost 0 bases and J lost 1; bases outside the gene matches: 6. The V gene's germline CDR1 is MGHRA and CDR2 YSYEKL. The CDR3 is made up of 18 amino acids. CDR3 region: CASSQEWGTGRNTGELFF. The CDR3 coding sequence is TGCGCCAGCAGCCAAGAATGGGGGACAGGGAGGAACACCGGGGAGCTGTTTTTT.

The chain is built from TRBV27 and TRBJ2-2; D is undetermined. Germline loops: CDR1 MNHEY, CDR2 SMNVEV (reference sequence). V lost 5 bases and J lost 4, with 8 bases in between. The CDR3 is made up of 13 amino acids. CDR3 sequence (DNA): TGTGCCAGCAGTACAGTCCTCACCGGGGAGCTGTTTTTT. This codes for CASSTVLTGELFF.

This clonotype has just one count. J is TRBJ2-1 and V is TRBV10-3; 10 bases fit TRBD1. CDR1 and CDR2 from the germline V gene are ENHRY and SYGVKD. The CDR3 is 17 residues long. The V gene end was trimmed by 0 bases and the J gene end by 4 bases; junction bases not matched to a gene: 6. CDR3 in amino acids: CAISESGTGARYNEQFF. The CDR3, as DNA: TGTGCCATCAGTGAGTCCGGGACAGGGGCGAGGTACAATGAGCAGTTCTTC.

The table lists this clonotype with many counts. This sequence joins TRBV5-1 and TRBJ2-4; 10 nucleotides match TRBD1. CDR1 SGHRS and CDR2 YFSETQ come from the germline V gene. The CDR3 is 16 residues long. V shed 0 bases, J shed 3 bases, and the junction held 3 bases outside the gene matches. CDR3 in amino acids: CASSLGQGAVKNIQYF. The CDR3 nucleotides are TGCGCCAGCAGCTTGGGACAGGGGGCGGTCAAAAACATTCAGTACTTC.

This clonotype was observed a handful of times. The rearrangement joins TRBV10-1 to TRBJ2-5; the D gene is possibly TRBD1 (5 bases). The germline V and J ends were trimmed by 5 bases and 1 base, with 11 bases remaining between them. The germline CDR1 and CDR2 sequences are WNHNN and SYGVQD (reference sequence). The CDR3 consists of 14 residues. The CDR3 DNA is TGCGCCAGCAGTATTACAGGATTCCAAGAGACCCAGTACTTC. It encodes CASSITGFQETQYF.